The 29 T cell receptor beta chains in this list originate from one sample, sequenced in a study of CD8 T cells in ankylosing spondylitis. TCRdb used MiXCR to reprocess the 5' RACE reads, holding one entry per CDR3 protein. Of 300,000 to 400,000 distinct CDR3 sequences listed, roughly 22% were seen once; the top ten hold around 13%. Sequencing was performed on blood, either unsorted or a sorted T cell fraction (not recorded which). All receptors come from a male donor with ankylosing spondylitis or in good health (not recorded which).

J is TRBJ2-7 and V is TRBV6-2 or TRBV6-3, with a weak D call TRBD1 (6 bases). The V end was cut by 2 bases, the J end by 9 bases, with 20 bases between. CDR3 length: 15 amino acids. CDR1 is MNHEY, CDR2 SVGEGT, per germline. The CDR3: CASSYGFQGKFGQYF. As DNA, the CDR3 is TGTGCCAGCAGTTACGGTTTTCAGGGGAAGTTCGGGCAGTACTTC.

This clonotype was recorded a few times. The chain carries TRBV5-1 and TRBJ1-1; 7 bases are shared with TRBD1. Germline CDR1 reads SGHRS; CDR2 reads YFSETQ. The J segment lost 0 bases and the V segment lost 4 bases, leaving 6 bases of the junction unmatched. The CDR3 is made up of 15 amino acids. CDR3 DNA sequence: TGCGCCAGCAGCCCGGGGGACAGTCTGAACACTGAAGCTTTCTTT. The encoded protein is CASSPGDSLNTEAFF.

This clonotype has a handful of counts. The chain couples TRBV6-1 to TRBJ2-7, with 7 bases that match TRBD1. The V segment lost 5 bases and the J segment 2 bases; nucleotides outside the gene matches: 6. The CDR3 covers 14 residues. Per germline, CDR1 MNHNS and CDR2 SASEGT. The CDR3 DNA reads as TGTGCCAGCAGTCCCGGACAGGCAACCTACGAGCAGTACTTC. It translates to CASSPGQATYEQYF.

This clonotype was detected only a few times. V is TRBV29-1 and J is TRBJ2-5; 7 nucleotides align to TRBD1. CDR1 SQVTM and CDR2 ANQGSEA come from the germline V gene. V was pared by 3 bases and J by 2 bases, with 6 bases of the junction left unmatched. The CDR3 has 14 amino acids. The CDR3 DNA sequence: TGCAGCGTTGACGGGACAGAAGGACAAGAGACCCAGTACTTC. It specifies CSVDGTEGQETQYF.

In its sample, this clonotype was seen a few times. V gene TRBV28 combines with J gene TRBJ1-5; D is unresolved. Germline V gene data show CDR1 as MDHEN and CDR2 as SYDVKM. Trimming took 3 bases from V and 2 from J, leaving 8 bases between them. The CDR3 contains 14 residues. CDR3 nucleotide sequence: TGTGCCAGCAGTTTGAGGAGGGGCAATCAGCCCCAGCATTTT. Residues: CASSLRRGNQPQHF.

A few counts support this clonotype. This rearrangement joins TRBV20-1 to TRBJ2-1; 8 bases match TRBD2. The CDR3 spans 18 residues. J was trimmed by 3 bases and V by 0 bases; bases with no gene match: 13. CDR1 is DFQATT, CDR2 SNEGSKA, per germline (reference sequence). The chain's CDR3 is CSAREGPGGGKDYNEQFF. The CDR3 nucleotides read TGCAGTGCTAGAGAGGGGCCCGGGGGGGGTAAAGACTACAATGAGCAGTTCTTC.

This clonotype was observed a handful of times. The chain recombines TRBV6-1 with TRBJ2-7; D remains unclear. The germline gives CDR1 MNHNS, CDR2 SASEGT. The CDR3 consists of 15 residues. V was cut by 4 bases and J by 0 bases, with 13 bases left in between. The CDR3 DNA reads TGTGCCAGCAGTGTTGAGGAACTGAGCTCCTACGAGCAGTACTTC. Its translation: CASSVEELSSYEQYF.

In this sample, this clonotype turned up many times. This chain connects TRBV12-3 or TRBV12-4 to TRBJ2-3; TRBD2 matches 8 bases. V was pared by 3 bases and J by 0 bases, with 2 bases of the junction left unmatched. The CDR3 is 15 residues long. The CDR3 region has the DNA TGTGCCAGCAGTTTGGCGGGGGGTAGCACAGATACGCAGTATTTT. Translating it yields CASSLAGGSTDTQYF.

V usage is TRBV15 and J usage is TRBJ2-1; TRBD2 matches at 7 bases. Germline V gives CDR1 LNHNV, CDR2 YYDKDF (reference sequence). This CDR3 is 12 amino acids long. The V segment lost 9 bases and the J segment 5 bases; nucleotides outside the gene matches: 4. The CDR3 loop is CATGEGNNEQFF. CDR3 coding DNA: TGTGCCACTGGGGAGGGGAACAATGAGCAGTTCTTC.

This clonotype was counted only a few times. CDR3 sequence reads: CASSYGDRRSNYGYTF. The CDR3 DNA is TGTGCCAGCAGTTACGGGGACAGGCGATCTAACTATGGCTACACCTTC. The rearrangement joins TRBV6-5 to TRBJ1-2; TRBD1 agrees at 8 bases. Per the germline V gene, CDR1 is MNHEY and CDR2 is SVGAGI. CDR3 length equals 16 residues. The ends lost 2 bases at V and 0 bases at J; junction bases unmatched: 5.

The rearrangement joins TRBV10-1 to TRBJ2-2; D gene uncertain. V was trimmed by 1 base and J by 6 bases, leaving 12 bases between them. Germline assignment: CDR1 WNHNN and CDR2 SYGVQD (reference sequence). The CDR3 has 15 amino acids. The CDR3 protein is CASSEWEHGAGELFF. In nucleotides, the CDR3 is TGCGCCAGCAGTGAGTGGGAACATGGCGCCGGGGAGCTGTTTTTT.

This clonotype was detected only a few times. J is TRBJ2-5 and V is TRBV11-2; D is uncertain. The germline V and J ends were trimmed by 0 bases and 0 bases, with 5 bases remaining between them. CDR3 size: 14 residues. CDR1 SGHAT and CDR2 FQNNGV come from the germline V gene. In DNA, the CDR3 is TGTGCCAGCAGCTTAGAAATCCACCAAGAGACCCAGTACTTC. Its translation: CASSLEIHQETQYF. The full variable domain, its missing parts supplied by reference TRBV11-2 and TRBJ2-5, is EAGVAQSPRYKIIEKRQSVAFWCNPISGHATLYWYQQILGQGPKLLIQFQNNGVVDDSQLPKDRFSAERLKGVDSTLKIQPAKLEDSAVYLCASSLEIHQETQYFGPGTRLLVL.

The chain employs TRBV5-8 and TRBJ2-3; a weak D match, TRBD2 (5 bases). The CDR3 has 17 amino acids. Germline CDR1 is SGHTS and CDR2 is YDEGEE. The V and J ends lost 4 bases and 2 bases respectively, with 20 bases between them. The CDR3 is CASSVGVGRRVTDTQYF. CDR3 DNA: TGTGCCAGCAGCGTGGGTGTAGGTAGGCGGGTCACAGATACGCAGTATTTT.

The CDR3 reads CASSLAAGVDTEAFF. The CDR3 coding sequence is TGTGCCAGCAGCTTAGCCGCAGGGGTAGACACTGAAGCTTTCTTT. This chain uses TRBV11-2 with TRBJ1-1, with D maybe TRBD1 (6 bases). The CDR3 extends over 15 amino acids. V lost 1 base, J lost 3 bases, and 12 bases lay in between. The V gene's germline CDR1 is SGHAT and CDR2 FQNNGV.

This clonotype was seen more than once but under ten times. The J gene is TRBJ2-7, the V gene TRBV7-2, with 9 bases identical to TRBD2. Germline V CDR1 and CDR2: SGHTA, FQGNSA. The trim removed 5 bases at V and 1 base at J, leaving 6 bases unmatched. The CDR3 sequence is 15 residues long. The CDR3 sequence is CASSPRGGQSYEQYF. In DNA, the CDR3 is TGTGCCAGCAGCCCGCGGGGGGGACAGTCCTACGAGCAGTACTTC.

This clonotype was counted only a few times. The chain carries TRBV3-1 and TRBJ1-5; the D gene is possibly TRBD1 (5 bases). Germline CDR1 reads LGHDT; CDR2 reads YNNKEL (reference sequence). Trimming took 0 bases from V and 4 from J, leaving 10 bases between them. The CDR3 length is 15 residues. The CDR3 nucleotides are TGTGCCAGCAGCCAAGATCGTCGACAGAATCAGCCCCAGCATTTT. As protein: CASSQDRRQNQPQHF. The variable domain in full, completed from reference TRBV3-1 and TRBJ1-5, reads DTAVSQTPKYLVTQMGNDKSIKCEQNLGHDTMYWYKQDSKKFLKIMFSYNNKELIINETVPNRFSPKSPDKAHLNLHINSLELGDSAVYFCASSQDRRQNQPQHFGDGTRLSIL.

The J gene is TRBJ1-1, the V gene TRBV7-9; D gene unclear. Trimming shortened V by 5 bases and J by 6 bases, and 13 bases separated the two germline ends. Germline CDR1 reads SEHNR; CDR2 reads FQNEAQ (reference sequence). The length of the CDR3 is 13 residues. DNA of the CDR3: TGTGCCAGCAGCCACGACGTAATTTCTGAAGCTTTCTTT. Residues: CASSHDVISEAFF.

The CDR3 reads CASSKSGGAYNEQFF. CDR3 bases: TGCGCCAGCAGTAAAAGCGGGGGGGCCTACAATGAGCAGTTCTTC. The chain joins TRBV4-1 to TRBJ2-1; 10 nucleotides line up with TRBD2. Germline assignment: CDR1 MGHRA and CDR2 YSYEKL. This CDR3 is built from 15 residues. J lost 2 bases, V lost 6 bases, and 4 bases had no gene match.

The sample holds a few counts of this clonotype. As DNA, the CDR3 is TGTGCCAGCAGTTTGGGGGCCCACGAGCATTTT. Translating gives CASSLGAHEHF. This chain joins TRBV12-3 or TRBV12-4 and TRBJ1-5; weak D call: TRBD1 (6 bases). The CDR3 loop spans 11 amino acids. The ends were cut back, 3 bases at V and 14 bases at J, with 11 bases in the middle.

This clonotype was found a few times. The chain joins TRBV7-2 to TRBJ2-5; no clear D. The CDR3 is 17 amino acids. Germline CDR1 reads SGHTA; CDR2 reads FQGNSA. The V and J ends lost 1 base and 0 bases respectively, with 15 bases between them. CDR3 bases: TGTGCCAGCAGCTTAGTCCCAGCGAACCTAAACCAAGAGACCCAGTACTTC. The encoded protein is CASSLVPANLNQETQYF.

This clonotype has just a few counts. CDR3 sequence: CASSEATGLYEQYF. As DNA, the CDR3 is TGTGCCAGCAGCGAGGCGACGGGTCTCTACGAGCAGTACTTC. The chain links TRBV3-1 to TRBJ2-7; the D is unclear. CDR1 is LGHDT and CDR2 is YNNKEL in the germline V gene (reference sequence). The CDR3 sequence is 14 residues long. With 5 bases removed from V and 3 bases from J, the gap between germline ends came to 14 bases.

The gene calls are TRBV25-1 and TRBJ2-2, with D possibly matching TRBD1 (6 bases). This CDR3 comprises 17 residues. Germline CDR1 is MGHDK and CDR2 is SYGVNS. Trimming shortened V by 7 bases and J by 0 bases, and 18 bases separated the two germline ends. CDR3 DNA sequence: TGTGCCAGCATGGAAAATATGGGGACAACGAACACCGGGGAGCTGTTTTTT. Translating it yields CASMENMGTTNTGELFF.

This clonotype has more than one count but fewer than ten. This chain uses TRBV6-5 with TRBJ1-1; TRBD1 is a possible D gene (5 bases). This CDR3 spans 15 amino acids. V was trimmed by 5 bases and J by 2 bases, leaving 15 bases between them. Germline CDR1 and CDR2: MNHEY and SVGAGI. The CDR3 coding sequence is TGTGCCAGCAGTCACTTTTCCACAGGTAACACTGAAGCTTTCTTT. Amino acid sequence: CASSHFSTGNTEAFF.

The gene calls are TRBV11-2 and TRBJ2-1, with D unclear. This CDR3 contains 15 residues. V was pared by 5 bases and J by 1 base, with 12 bases between. Germline CDR1 reads SGHAT; CDR2 reads FQNNGV. The DNA of the CDR3 is TGTGCCAGCAGCAAAACAGAAACTTCCTACAATGAGCAGTTCTTC. Residues: CASSKTETSYNEQFF.

This clonotype was detected a few times. The rearrangement joins TRBV7-9 to TRBJ2-3, with D perhaps TRBD2 (5 bases). CDR1 is SEHNR, CDR2 FQNEAQ, per germline (reference sequence). The CDR3 has 16 amino acids. V was clipped by 3 bases and J by 2 bases, with 15 bases between them. The DNA of the CDR3 is TGTGCCAGCAGCTTTCGTATCGGGATTTCCACAGATACGCAGTATTTT. Its translation: CASSFRIGISTDTQYF.

This clonotype was counted once. The chain couples TRBV7-9 to TRBJ2-3, with TRBD2 matching 13 bases. Trimming cost V 4 bases and J 14 bases; bases outside gene matches: 6. The CDR3 spans 13 residues. Germline V gene data show CDR1 as SEHNR and CDR2 as FQNEAQ (reference sequence). CDR3 bases: TGTGCCAGCAGCTCATCTACTAGCGGGGGGGGGTATTTT. Translated: CASSSSTSGGGYF.

The V gene is TRBV20-1, the J gene TRBJ2-2, with 7 bases aligning to TRBD2. This CDR3 spans 16 amino acids. Germline CDR1 is DFQATT and CDR2 is SNEGSKA (reference sequence). The junction had 17 bases not matched to a gene; V was cut back by 6 bases and J by 7 bases. The CDR3, as DNA: TGCAGTGCCCGCTTAATTTTGGGGGGGATAGTCGGGGAGCTGTTTTTT. It translates to CSARLILGGIVGELFF.

The V and J genes are TRBV29-1 and TRBJ2-1, with 11 bases lining up with TRBD2. Losses at the gene ends were 6 bases for V and 4 bases for J; bases not matched to a gene: 8. The CDR3 is 15 residues long. The germline V gene has CDR1 SQVTM and CDR2 ANQGSEA. CDR3 sequence reads: CSVPGPSGGYNEQFF. Here the CDR3 DNA reads TGCAGCGTACCTGGCCCTAGCGGGGGGTACAATGAGCAGTTCTTC.

The chain uses TRBV20-1 and TRBJ2-5; TRBD2 might be the D (6 bases). Trimming left V 2 bases short and J 5 bases short, with 12 bases between. CDR3 length: 13 amino acids. Germline V gene lookup returns CDR1 DFQATT and CDR2 SNEGSKA (reference sequence). CDR3 amino acids: CSARSRGFETQYF. The DNA for the CDR3 is TGCAGTGCTAGAAGTCGGGGGTTCGAGACCCAGTACTTC.